Listed below are T cell receptor beta chains from one sample, sequenced in a study of cytomegalovirus exposure and HLA in healthy donors. TCRdb's copy holds only in-frame clones and misses some; the assay was immunoSEQ multiplex PCR. The table has roughly 120,000 clones, around 80% seen once. Material: PBMCs. Every receptor here comes from a man aged 50-60 years in good health and CMV-seronegative. Each CDR3 is given with its conserved first and last residue. The D gene is left open where the match is weak. Clone sizes are given selectively: once, few, many, or a class where the clone is expanded.

v_call: TRBV28
j_call: TRBJ2-3
clone_size: NA
d_call: NA
cdr3_nt: TGTGCCACCTCCTTCCCGGATACGCAGTATTTT
cdr3_aa: CATSFPDTQYF

v_call: TRBV18
j_call: TRBJ2-5
clone_size: NA
d_call: TRBD2
cdr3_nt: TGTGCCAGCTCACCGGTGCGGGGGAGCCAAGAGACCCAGTACTTC
cdr3_aa: CASSPVRGSQETQYF

v_call: TRBV6-1
j_call: TRBJ2-5
clone_size: few
d_call: NA
cdr3_nt: TGTGCCAGCAGTGGGGTCGGGCAAGAGACCCAGTACTTC
cdr3_aa: CASSGVGQETQYF

v_call: TRBV7-2
j_call: TRBJ2-1
clone_size: NA
d_call: TRBD2
cdr3_nt: TGTGCCAGCAGCTACCCGGGACTAGCGGGTGACAATGAGCAGTTCTTC
cdr3_aa: CASSYPGLAGDNEQFF

v_call: TRBV7-3
j_call: TRBJ1-1
clone_size: NA
d_call: NA
cdr3_nt: TGTGCCAGCAGCCCTACTGGGGGGGGGAACACTGAAGCTTTCTTT
cdr3_aa: CASSPTGGGNTEAFF

v_call: TRBV7-9
j_call: TRBJ2-5
clone_size: NA
d_call: NA
cdr3_nt: TGTGCCAGCAGCTTAGAAGGAATAGGACATCAAGAGACCCAGTACTTC
cdr3_aa: CASSLEGIGHQETQYF

v_call: TRBV19
j_call: TRBJ1-2
clone_size: NA
d_call: NA
cdr3_nt: TGTGCCAGTAGTCCTACAGCCAACTATGGCTACACCTTC
cdr3_aa: CASSPTANYGYTF

v_call: TRBV5-4
j_call: TRBJ2-1
clone_size: NA
d_call: TRBD2
cdr3_nt: TGTGCCAGCAGCTTGGATGGCGGGGGGGCTCAGGAGCAGTTCTTC
cdr3_aa: CASSLDGGGAQEQFF

v_call: TRBV4-3
j_call: TRBJ1-1
clone_size: NA
d_call: NA
cdr3_nt: TGCGCCAGCAGCCAAGGGTACAGGGTAAACACTGAAGCTTTCTTT
cdr3_aa: CASSQGYRVNTEAFF

v_call: TRBV19
j_call: TRBJ2-1
clone_size: NA
d_call: NA
cdr3_nt: TGTGCCAGTAGTATAAATTTACAGAATGATGAGCAGTTCTTC
cdr3_aa: CASSINLQNDEQFF

v_call: TRBV28
j_call: TRBJ2-3
clone_size: NA
d_call: TRBD2
cdr3_nt: TGTGCCAGCAGTTTAAGATTGGGGAGGACTAGCGGGGGCCTCGTGGCGGATACGCAGTATTTT
cdr3_aa: CASSLRLGRTSGGLVADTQYF

v_call: TRBV28
j_call: TRBJ2-3
clone_size: NA
d_call: NA
cdr3_nt: TGTGCCAGCAGTCCCGGTGGACAGCCAGATACGCAGTATTTT
cdr3_aa: CASSPGGQPDTQYF

v_call: TRBV28
j_call: TRBJ2-7
clone_size: NA
d_call: TRBD1
cdr3_nt: TGTGCCAGCTGGGACAGGGCGAACGAGCAGTACTTC
cdr3_aa: CASWDRANEQYF

v_call: TRBV9
j_call: TRBJ2-3
clone_size: NA
d_call: TRBD2
cdr3_nt: TGTGCCAGCAGCGTAATGCAGCGGGGAACAGATACGCAGTATTTT
cdr3_aa: CASSVMQRGTDTQYF

v_call: TRBV6-5
j_call: TRBJ2-7
clone_size: NA
d_call: NA
cdr3_nt: TGTGCCAGCAGTTACGCTAGGGGATCCTACGAGCAGTACTTC
cdr3_aa: CASSYARGSYEQYF

v_call: TRBV5-8
j_call: TRBJ1-2
clone_size: NA
d_call: NA
cdr3_nt: TGTGCCAGCAGCGTGGTCCCGGCGGGAGCTTATACGTATGGCTACACCTTC
cdr3_aa: CASSVVPAGAYTYGYTF

v_call: TRBV10-3
j_call: TRBJ1-2
clone_size: NA
d_call: NA
cdr3_nt: TGTGCCATCAGTCCGGGAGACGGCTACACCTTC
cdr3_aa: CAISPGDGYTF

v_call: TRBV4-3
j_call: TRBJ1-4
clone_size: few
d_call: NA
cdr3_nt: TGCGCCAGCAGCCAAGAGTACGGACATAATGAAAAACTGTTTTTT
cdr3_aa: CASSQEYGHNEKLFF

v_call: TRBV10-3
j_call: TRBJ1-2
clone_size: NA
d_call: NA
cdr3_nt: TGTGCCATCAGTGAGGAAAGGGGTGAAGGCTACCCCTTC
cdr3_aa: CAISEERGEGYPF

v_call: TRBV12-5
j_call: TRBJ1-2
clone_size: NA
d_call: NA
cdr3_nt: TGTGCTAGTGGTTTGATTATGTCGGGCTATGGCTACACCTTC
cdr3_aa: CASGLIMSGYGYTF

v_call: TRBV6-6
j_call: TRBJ1-3
clone_size: NA
d_call: TRBD1
cdr3_nt: TGTGCCAGCGGACAGGGTGGGAACACCATATATTTT
cdr3_aa: CASGQGGNTIYF

v_call: TRBV4-1
j_call: TRBJ1-2
clone_size: NA
d_call: NA
cdr3_nt: TGCGCCAGCAGCCAAGATGGTCCAGGGGACAACTATGGCTACACCTTC
cdr3_aa: CASSQDGPGDNYGYTF

v_call: TRBV11-2
j_call: TRBJ2-3
clone_size: NA
d_call: NA
cdr3_nt: TGTGCCAGCAGCGGTAGCGGGCCAGGGGCAGATACGCAGTATTTT
cdr3_aa: CASSGSGPGADTQYF

v_call: TRBV10-3
j_call: TRBJ2-7
clone_size: NA
d_call: TRBD1
cdr3_nt: TGTGCCATCAGTGAATCCAGGCAGGGGGCCTACGAGCAGTACTTC
cdr3_aa: CAISESRQGAYEQYF

v_call: TRBV4-3
j_call: TRBJ2-7
clone_size: NA
d_call: TRBD1
cdr3_nt: TGCGCCAGCAGCCAGTTTGGGGGACAGCCCCGTTACGAGCAGTACTTC
cdr3_aa: CASSQFGGQPRYEQYF

v_call: TRBV18
j_call: TRBJ1-1
clone_size: NA
d_call: NA
cdr3_nt: TGTGCCAGCTCACCTGAACAGGTCATGAACACTGAAGCTTTCTTT
cdr3_aa: CASSPEQVMNTEAFF

v_call: TRBV5-4
j_call: TRBJ2-1
clone_size: NA
d_call: TRBD1
cdr3_nt: TGTGCCAGCACCGAATCAAAAGGACAGGGAATATATGAGCAGTTCTTC
cdr3_aa: CASTESKGQGIYEQFF

v_call: TRBV5-4
j_call: TRBJ1-4
clone_size: NA
d_call: NA
cdr3_nt: TGTGCCAGCAGCGGGGGCCCTAATGAAAAACTGTTTTTT
cdr3_aa: CASSGGPNEKLFF

v_call: TRBV7-7
j_call: TRBJ2-7
clone_size: NA
d_call: TRBD2
cdr3_nt: TGTGCCAGCAGCTTGACTAGCGTCCACGAGCAGTACTTC
cdr3_aa: CASSLTSVHEQYF

v_call: TRBV28
j_call: TRBJ2-2
clone_size: NA
d_call: NA
cdr3_nt: TGTGCCAGCAGTTTATTTGCAGGGAACACCGGGGAGCTGTTTTTT
cdr3_aa: CASSLFAGNTGELFF

v_call: TRBV27
j_call: TRBJ1-5
clone_size: NA
d_call: TRBD1
cdr3_nt: TGTGCCAGCAGGGACAGGGGCGACTACAGCAATCAGCCCCAGCATTTT
cdr3_aa: CASRDRGDYSNQPQHF

v_call: TRBV6-1
j_call: TRBJ1-4
clone_size: NA
d_call: TRBD1
cdr3_nt: TGTGCCAGCAGTGAGGCCAGGGGGAGCTATGAAAAACTGTTTTTT
cdr3_aa: CASSEARGSYEKLFF